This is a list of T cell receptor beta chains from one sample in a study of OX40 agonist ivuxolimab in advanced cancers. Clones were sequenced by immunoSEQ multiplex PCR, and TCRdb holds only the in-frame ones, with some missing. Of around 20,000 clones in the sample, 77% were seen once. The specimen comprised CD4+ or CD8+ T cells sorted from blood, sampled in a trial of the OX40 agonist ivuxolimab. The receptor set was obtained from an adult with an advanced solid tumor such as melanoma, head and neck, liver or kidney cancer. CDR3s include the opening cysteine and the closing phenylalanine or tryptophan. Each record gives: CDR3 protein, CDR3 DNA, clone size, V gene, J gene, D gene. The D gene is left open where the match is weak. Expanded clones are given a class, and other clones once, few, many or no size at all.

CDR3: CASTTGTAETQYF
DNA: TGTGCCAGCACCACCGGGACAGCAGAGACCCAGTACTTC
size: few
V: TRBV7-6
J: TRBJ2-5
D: TRBD1

CDR3: CASSLASGYGYTF
DNA: TGTGCCAGCAGCTTAGCGTCGGGCTATGGCTACACCTTC
size: NA
V: TRBV13
J: TRBJ1-2
D: NA

CDR3: CASNLRTVDEQYF
DNA: TGTGCCAGCAATTTGCGGACAGTGGACGAGCAGTACTTC
size: once
V: TRBV6-5
J: TRBJ2-7
D: NA

CDR3: CASQEDYEQYF
DNA: TGTGCCAGTCAGGAGGACTACGAGCAGTACTTC
size: once
V: TRBV6-6
J: TRBJ2-7
D: NA

CDR3: CASSSGQGNQPQHF
DNA: TGTGCCAGCAGCTCGGGACAGGGGAATCAGCCCCAGCATTTT
size: NA
V: TRBV5-5
J: TRBJ1-5
D: TRBD1

CDR3: CASSLVSMYQETQYF
DNA: TGTGCCAGCAGCTTAGTGTCCATGTACCAAGAGACCCAGTACTTC
size: NA
V: TRBV7-9
J: TRBJ2-5
D: NA

CDR3: CASSYEGSGRDSPLHF
DNA: TGTGCCAGCAGTTACGAGGGATCGGGTAGGGATTCACCCCTCCACTTT
size: NA
V: TRBV6-5
J: TRBJ1-6
D: NA

CDR3: CASSYSPSGVNSPLHF
DNA: TGTGCCAGCAGTTACTCCCCGAGCGGGGTAAATTCACCCCTCCACTTT
size: once
V: TRBV6-5
J: TRBJ1-6
D: NA

CDR3: CASSIETGTVWIMNTEAFF
DNA: TGTGCCAGTAGTATAGAGACCGGGACAGTCTGGATAATGAACACTGAAGCTTTCTTT
size: NA
V: TRBV19
J: TRBJ1-1
D: TRBD1

CDR3: CASSQDRAGPEAFF
DNA: TGCGCCAGCAGCCAAGATCGCGCTGGGCCTGAAGCTTTCTTT
size: NA
V: TRBV4-3
J: TRBJ1-1
D: NA

CDR3: CASSSRPTGVLTDTQYF
DNA: TGTGCCAGCAGCTCACGTCCGACAGGGGTTTTGACAGATACGCAGTATTTT
size: NA
V: TRBV7-8
J: TRBJ2-3
D: TRBD1

CDR3: CASSEGGYSYNSPLHF
DNA: TGTGCCAGCAGTGAAGGGGGTTATTCCTATAATTCACCCCTCCACTTT
size: NA
V: TRBV6-1
J: TRBJ1-6
D: NA

CDR3: CASSPGPTTGAETQYF
DNA: TGTGCCAGCAGCCCCGGACCAACTACAGGGGCAGAGACCCAGTACTTC
size: NA
V: TRBV5-6
J: TRBJ2-5
D: TRBD1

CDR3: CASSPGTGYNGYTF
DNA: TGTGCCAGCTCCCCCGGGACAGGGTATAATGGCTACACCTTC
size: NA
V: TRBV5-4
J: TRBJ1-2
D: TRBD1

CDR3: CASSFQGYSNQPQHF
DNA: TGTGCCAGCAGCTTCCAGGGATATAGCAATCAGCCCCAGCATTTT
size: once
V: TRBV7-2
J: TRBJ1-5
D: NA

CDR3: CASSRTNTEAFF
DNA: TGTGCCAGCAGCCGGACGAACACTGAAGCTTTCTTT
size: NA
V: TRBV7-9
J: TRBJ1-1
D: NA

CDR3: CASSRRVSYNEQFF
DNA: TGCGCCAGCAGCCGTAGAGTCTCCTACAATGAGCAGTTCTTC
size: NA
V: TRBV4-3
J: TRBJ2-1
D: NA

CDR3: CASSYEMDTGELFF
DNA: TGTGCCAGCAGTTACGAGATGGACACCGGGGAGCTGTTTTTT
size: NA
V: TRBV6-5
J: TRBJ2-2
D: NA

CDR3: CSVEATEKAYNEQFF
DNA: TGCAGCGTTGAAGCTACTGAGAAAGCCTACAATGAGCAGTTCTTC
size: NA
V: TRBV29-1
J: TRBJ2-1
D: NA

CDR3: CASSQLPSGGPDTQYF
DNA: TGCGCCAGCAGCCAGTTGCCTAGCGGGGGACCAGATACGCAGTATTTT
size: NA
V: TRBV4-1
J: TRBJ2-3
D: TRBD2

CDR3: CASSFVGQGGYTF
DNA: TGTGCCAGCAGTTTTGTGGGTCAAGGAGGCTACACCTTC
size: once
V: TRBV27
J: TRBJ1-2
D: NA

CDR3: CASSLGQMYEQYF
DNA: TGTGCCAGCAGCTTGGGACAGATGTACGAGCAGTACTTC
size: NA
V: TRBV5-4
J: TRBJ2-7
D: NA

CDR3: CASSRRSDRGSTDTQYF
DNA: TGTGCCAGCAGCAGGAGGAGCGACAGGGGGAGCACAGATACGCAGTATTTT
size: NA
V: TRBV21-1
J: TRBJ2-3
D: NA

CDR3: CSVEGQAGELFF
DNA: TGCAGCGTTGAAGGTCAGGCCGGGGAGCTGTTTTTT
size: NA
V: TRBV29-1
J: TRBJ2-2
D: NA

CDR3: CSAENRRDSYEQYF
DNA: TGCAGCGCCGAGAACAGGCGAGACTCCTACGAGCAGTACTTC
size: NA
V: TRBV29-1
J: TRBJ2-7
D: NA

CDR3: CALGGGNQPQHF
DNA: TGTGCCCTGGGGGGAGGCAATCAGCCCCAGCATTTT
size: few
V: TRBV19
J: TRBJ1-5
D: NA

CDR3: CASSLSGLAGVSSYNEQFF
DNA: TGCGCCAGCAGCTTGAGTGGACTAGCGGGGGTGAGCTCCTACAATGAGCAGTTCTTC
size: once
V: TRBV5-1
J: TRBJ2-1
D: TRBD2

CDR3: CASLTGGCGNYGYTF
DNA: TGTGCCAGCCTTACAGGGGGGTGTGGTAACTATGGCTACACCTTC
size: NA
V: TRBV6-7
J: TRBJ1-2
D: TRBD1

CDR3: CASRAGTAVSHEQFF
DNA: TGTGCCAGCAGAGCCGGGACAGCCGTTTCCCATGAGCAGTTCTTC
size: NA
V: TRBV2
J: TRBJ2-1
D: TRBD1

CDR3: CASSHPSRQGPNTEAFF
DNA: TGTGCCAGCAGCCATCCTAGTCGACAGGGCCCAAACACTGAAGCTTTCTTT
size: few
V: TRBV4-2
J: TRBJ1-1
D: TRBD1

CDR3: CASSQGTGSYEQYF
DNA: TGTGCCAGCAGCCAAGGGACAGGGTCCTACGAGCAGTACTTC
size: NA
V: TRBV14
J: TRBJ2-7
D: TRBD1

CDR3: CASSLTSIDTQYF
DNA: TGTGCCAGCAGCTTGACTAGCATAGATACGCAGTATTTT
size: NA
V: TRBV5-6
J: TRBJ2-3
D: NA

CDR3: CASSKSSGRTETQYF
DNA: TGTGCCAGCAGCAAATCCAGCGGCCGTACCGAGACCCAGTACTTC
size: NA
V: TRBV5-6
J: TRBJ2-5
D: NA

CDR3: CASSYAGPADTQYF
DNA: TGTGCCAGCAGTTATGCCGGGCCCGCAGATACGCAGTATTTT
size: NA
V: TRBV6-6
J: TRBJ2-3
D: NA

CDR3: CASSLRPGFSEHTEAFF
DNA: TGTGCCAGCAGCTTAAGGCCCGGATTTTCAGAGCACACTGAAGCTTTCTTT
size: once
V: TRBV11-2
J: TRBJ1-1
D: NA

CDR3: CAWSEVNEAFF
DNA: TGTGCCTGGAGTGAAGTTAATGAAGCTTTCTTT
size: medium-sized
V: TRBV30
J: TRBJ1-1
D: NA

CDR3: CASTGLGYYGYTF
DNA: TGTGCCAGTACCGGCCTGGGATACTATGGCTACACCTTC
size: few
V: TRBV19
J: TRBJ1-2
D: NA

CDR3: CASSTLAGIYNEQFF
DNA: TGTGCCAGCAGCACACTAGCGGGGATCTACAATGAGCAGTTCTTC
size: NA
V: TRBV7-6
J: TRBJ2-1
D: TRBD2

CDR3: CASSIPLAGAGGEQFF
DNA: TGTGCCAGTAGTATACCCCTAGCGGGAGCTGGGGGTGAGCAGTTCTTC
size: NA
V: TRBV19
J: TRBJ2-1
D: TRBD2

CDR3: CASSPPDRFQETQYF
DNA: TGCGCCAGCAGCCCTCCGGACAGGTTCCAAGAGACCCAGTACTTC
size: NA
V: TRBV4-1
J: TRBJ2-5
D: TRBD1

CDR3: CASSPIPVPTGENTEAFF
DNA: TGTGCCAGCAGCCCGATTCCCGTTCCGACAGGGGAGAACACTGAAGCTTTCTTT
size: NA
V: TRBV11-1
J: TRBJ1-1
D: TRBD1

CDR3: CASSSWTEAFF
DNA: TGTGCCAGCAGCTCCTGGACTGAAGCTTTCTTT
size: NA
V: TRBV7-8
J: TRBJ1-1
D: NA